The source of this T cell receptor (beta chain) is a study of cytomegalovirus exposure and HLA in healthy donors. Broader study findings: A missense DCLRE1C variant was associated with V- and J-gene trimming of TCR beta chains in a later analysis, and an independent cohort replicated the association.

The CDR3 runs to 14 residues. J was trimmed by 8 bases and V by 5 bases; bases with no gene match: 10. CDR1 is SGHRS, CDR2 YFSETQ, per germline. PCR primers comprised 60 Vbeta and 13 Jbeta primers. Measured with immunoSEQ multiplex PCR; TCRdb has only the in-frame clones, and not every one. The sample lists around 190,000 clones, about 81% occurring once. Comment on this clone: The antigen remains unidentified.

The J gene is TRBJ2-1, the V gene TRBV5-1; TRBD2 matches 7 bases. The sequenced material came from PBMCs. This sequence was found in a man aged 30 to 45 in good health and CMV-seropositive. CDR3 in DNA: TGCGCCAGCAGTGGGGTAGCGGGTAAACATGAGCAGTTCTTC. Translated: CASSGVAGKHEQFF.